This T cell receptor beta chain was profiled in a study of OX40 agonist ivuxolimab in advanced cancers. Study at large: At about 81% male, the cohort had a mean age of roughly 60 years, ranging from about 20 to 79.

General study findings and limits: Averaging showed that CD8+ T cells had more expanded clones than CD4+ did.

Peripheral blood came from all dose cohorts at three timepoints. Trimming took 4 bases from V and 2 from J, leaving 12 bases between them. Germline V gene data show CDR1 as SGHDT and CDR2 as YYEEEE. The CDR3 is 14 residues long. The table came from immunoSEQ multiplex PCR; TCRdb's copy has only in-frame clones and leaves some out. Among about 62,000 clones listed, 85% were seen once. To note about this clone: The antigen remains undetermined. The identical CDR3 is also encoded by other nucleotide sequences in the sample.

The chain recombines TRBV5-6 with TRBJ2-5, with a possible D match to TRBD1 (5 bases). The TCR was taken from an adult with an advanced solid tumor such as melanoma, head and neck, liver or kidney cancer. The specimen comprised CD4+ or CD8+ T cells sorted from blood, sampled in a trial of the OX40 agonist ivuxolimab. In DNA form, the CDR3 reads TGTGCCAGCAGCCCGCCAGGGATTCAAGAGACCCAGTACTTC. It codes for CASSPPGIQETQYF.